The clone carrying this T cell receptor beta chain was counted only a few times. Its antigen is as yet unknown. CDR3 length: 12 residues. Deletions cut 4 bases from V and 9 bases from J, with 12 bases between. CDR1 SGHTA and CDR2 FQGNSA come from the germline V gene. The sample is drawn from a study of identical twins. Overall study findings and caveats: Monozygotic twins shared more out-of-frame TCR alpha than recombination models predicted. Reduced insertions were recorded for abundant cord blood beta clonotypes, with no such pattern in memory repertoires.

Each CDR3 protein is one row after TCRdb ran MiXCR on the 5' RACE reads. The repertoire holds about 520,000 distinct CDR3 sequences, with less than 25% as singletons. These data were also filed under a second study, of T cells expressing NK-cell markers. Per that study: In over 5 donors, dominant CD3+CD56+NKG2C+ clonotypes ranked among the top 10 CD8+ clonotypes.

The V call is TRBV7-2, the J call TRBJ2-5; D is possibly TRBD2 (5 bases). The source material was CD4+ T cells sorted from blood. The source is a woman between 18 and 29 years old in good health. The CDR3 reads CASSYSRGSQYF. CDR3 DNA: TGTGCCAGCAGCTATAGTCGGGGATCCCAGTACTTC.